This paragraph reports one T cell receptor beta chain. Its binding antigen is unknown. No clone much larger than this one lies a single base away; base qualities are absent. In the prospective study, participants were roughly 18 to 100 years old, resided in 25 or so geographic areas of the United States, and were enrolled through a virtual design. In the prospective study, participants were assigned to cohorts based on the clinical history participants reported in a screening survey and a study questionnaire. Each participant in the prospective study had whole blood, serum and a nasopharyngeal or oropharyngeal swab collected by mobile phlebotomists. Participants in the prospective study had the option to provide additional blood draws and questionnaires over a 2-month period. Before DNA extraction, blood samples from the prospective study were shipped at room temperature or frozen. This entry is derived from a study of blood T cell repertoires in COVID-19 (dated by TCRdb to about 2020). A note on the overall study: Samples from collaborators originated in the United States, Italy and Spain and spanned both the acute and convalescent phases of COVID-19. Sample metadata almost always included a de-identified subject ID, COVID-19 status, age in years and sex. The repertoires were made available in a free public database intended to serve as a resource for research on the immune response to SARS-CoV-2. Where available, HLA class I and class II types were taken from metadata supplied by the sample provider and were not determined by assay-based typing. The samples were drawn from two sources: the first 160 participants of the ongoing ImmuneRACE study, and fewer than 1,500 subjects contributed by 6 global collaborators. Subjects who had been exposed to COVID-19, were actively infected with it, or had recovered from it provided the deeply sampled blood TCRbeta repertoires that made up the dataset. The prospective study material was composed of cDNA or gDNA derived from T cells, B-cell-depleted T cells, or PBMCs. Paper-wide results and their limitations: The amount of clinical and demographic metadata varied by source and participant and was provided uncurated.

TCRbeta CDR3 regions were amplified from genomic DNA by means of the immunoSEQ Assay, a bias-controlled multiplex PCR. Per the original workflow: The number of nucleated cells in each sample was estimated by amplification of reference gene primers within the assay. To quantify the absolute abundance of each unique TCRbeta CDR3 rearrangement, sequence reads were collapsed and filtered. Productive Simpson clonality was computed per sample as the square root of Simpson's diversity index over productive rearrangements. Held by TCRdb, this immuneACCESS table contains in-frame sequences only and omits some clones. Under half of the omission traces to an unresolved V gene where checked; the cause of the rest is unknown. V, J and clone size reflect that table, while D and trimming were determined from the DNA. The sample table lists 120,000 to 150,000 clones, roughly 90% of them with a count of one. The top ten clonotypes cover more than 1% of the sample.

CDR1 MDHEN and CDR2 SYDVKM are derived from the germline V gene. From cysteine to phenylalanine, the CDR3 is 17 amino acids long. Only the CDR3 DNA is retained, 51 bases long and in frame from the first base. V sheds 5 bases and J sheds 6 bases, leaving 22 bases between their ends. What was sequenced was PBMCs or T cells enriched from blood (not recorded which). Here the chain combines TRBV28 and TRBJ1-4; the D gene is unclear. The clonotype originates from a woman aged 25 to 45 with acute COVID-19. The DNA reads TGTGCCAGCAGTCCCTATAGTACCCTGAGGGCGTATGAAAAACTGTTTTTT. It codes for CASSPYSTLRAYEKLFF.